The clone carrying this TCR beta chain has only a few counts. Its antigen is unknown. This sample was taken from a study of identical twins. Study results and limitations: Cross-sectional statistics underpinned the conclusions; the same donors were not followed.

This CDR3 spans 15 amino acids. CDR1 SGHDN and CDR2 FVKESK come from the germline V gene. Trimming pared 0 bases from V and 7 bases from J, leaving 16 bases between. TCRdb analysed the 5' RACE reads with MiXCR anew, one entry per CDR3 protein. The sample shows roughly 720,000 distinct CDR3 sequences, roughly 18% of them seen only once. These data also featured in a second study, about T cells expressing NK-cell markers. This second study says: Among several donors, these clonotypes also ranked first in the CD3+CD56-NKG2C+ fraction.

The chain combines TRBV14 with TRBJ2-7; TRBD1 is a possible D gene (6 bases). The receptor comes from a woman aged 18-29 years in good health. Source material: PBMCs. The CDR3 DNA sequence: TGTGCCAGCAGCCAAGAAGACAGGAACCCGCAGGAGCAGTACTTC. Translation: CASSQEDRNPQEQYF.